This T cell receptor (beta chain) emerged from a study of blood T cells in healthy people across ages. The study, taken as a whole, reports: Because donor CMV status was unknown, expanded clonotype changes were possibly confounded. The diversity estimates, figures obtained from one million T cells, were considered underestimates. Long-lived donors carried more naive CD4+ cells and greater diversity than aged donors.

On this clonotype itself: The antigen is unknown.

The CDR3 has 14 residues. Trimming took 2 bases from V and 5 from J, leaving 12 bases between them. Germline-derived CDR1 and CDR2 are WNHNN and SYGVQD (reference sequence). A second about 7 to 12 cycle PCR used barcoded and J-beta primers. From each sample, at least 2.5 million paired-end reads containing CDR3 were obtained. TCRdb re-analysed the 5' RACE reads in MiXCR, keeping a single row per CDR3 protein. The sample shows just over 1 million distinct CDR3 sequences, 45% of them seen only once. V is TRBV10-1 and J is TRBJ2-5; TRBD2 is a possible D gene (5 bases). The TCR comes from a woman in her sixties or seventies in good health. The sample comprised blood. The CDR3, as DNA: TGCGCCAGCAGTGAGGACCGCCCGGGGGAGACCCAGTACTTC. Residues: CASSEDRPGETQYF.